The 29 T cell receptor beta chains below all came from one sample that was sequenced in a study of cytomegalovirus exposure and HLA in healthy donors. Researchers ran the PCR with 60 Vbeta and 13 Jbeta primers. Repertoires were generated with immunoSEQ multiplex PCR, while TCRdb's copy carries only in-frame clones and drops some. Of fewer than 200,000 clones listed, approximately 77% were seen once; the top ten hold 3.7%. The sample consisted of PBMCs. The receptor set was obtained from a man aged 30-40 years in good health and CMV-seropositive.

This clone was counted only a few times. The chain employs TRBV6-1 and TRBJ2-2; 9 bases are shared with TRBD2. The CDR3 totals 15 residues. Germline-derived CDR1 and CDR2 are MNHNS and SASEGT. V was clipped by 7 bases and J by 5 bases; unmatched bases: 8. The CDR3 sequence is CASTTIAGDTGELFF. The CDR3 DNA reads TGTGCCAGCACCACCATAGCGGGGGATACCGGGGAGCTGTTTTTT.

The chain carries TRBV28 and TRBJ2-2; D is ambiguous. This CDR3 is built from 15 residues. CDR1 is MDHEN, CDR2 SYDVKM, per germline. V lost 3 bases to trimming and J lost 3 bases, with 11 bases between them. CDR3 protein: CASSFSSLYTGELFF. The CDR3 DNA follows: TGTGCCAGCAGTTTTTCGAGTTTATACACCGGGGAGCTGTTTTTT.

This sequence joins TRBV14 and TRBJ2-2; TRBD1 is a possible D gene (6 bases). The CDR3 consists of 14 residues. Germline V lookup: CDR1 SGHDN, CDR2 FVKESK. V lost 7 bases and J 5 bases, leaving 14 bases between the germline ends. The DNA of the CDR3 is TGTGCCAGCAATCGCCAGGGGCATACCGGGGAGCTGTTTTTT. Translating it yields CASNRQGHTGELFF. The variable domain in full, completed from reference TRBV14 and TRBJ2-2, reads EAGVTQFPSHSVIEKGQTVTLRCDPISGHDNLYWYRRVMGKEIKFLLHFVKESKQDESGMPNNRFLAERTGGTYSTLKVQPAELEDSGVYFCASNRQGHTGELFFGEGSRLTVL.

The chain carries TRBV28 and TRBJ2-7; D ambiguous. Trimming pared 6 bases from V and 4 bases from J, leaving 10 bases between. This CDR3 comprises 12 residues. Germline CDR1 is MDHEN and CDR2 is SYDVKM. The CDR3: CASRVLGYEQYF. The CDR3 DNA reads TGTGCCAGCAGAGTCCTAGGTTACGAGCAGTACTTC.

The chain joins TRBV21-1 to TRBJ1-1; the D call of TRBD1 is as the table states it, not checked on the DNA. TRBV21-1 constitutes a pseudogene. CDR3 length: 13 residues. DNA for the CDR3: TGTGCCAGCAGCATCGACAGAAACACTGAAGCTTTCTTT. The encoded protein is CASSIDRNTEAFF.

This clone was found a few times. The J gene is TRBJ2-1, the V gene TRBV5-5, with a possible D match to TRBD1 (5 bases). V lost 3 bases and J 3 bases, leaving 7 bases between the germline ends. The CDR3 has 13 amino acids. Germline CDR1 SGHKS, CDR2 YYEKEE (reference sequence). The CDR3 sequence is CASSYDSYNEQFF. The CDR3 coding sequence is TGTGCCAGCAGCTACGACAGCTACAATGAGCAGTTCTTC.

This clone was counted once. This sequence joins TRBV9 and TRBJ2-2; D is perhaps TRBD2 (5 bases). This CDR3 region has 13 residues. Trimming pared 0 bases from V and 5 bases from J, leaving 5 bases between. CDR1 SGDLS and CDR2 YYNGEE come from the germline V gene. The CDR3 protein is CASSVAGTGELFF. In DNA, the CDR3 is TGTGCCAGCAGCGTAGCGGGGACCGGGGAGCTGTTTTTT.

The genes are TRBV14 and TRBJ2-5, with TRBD2 identical over 8 bases. CDR3 size: 15 residues. V lost 6 bases and J lost 5; bases outside the gene matches: 11. CDR1 and CDR2 from the germline V gene are SGHDN and FVKESK. CDR3 amino acids: CASSLLTSDIETQYF. The CDR3, as DNA: TGTGCCAGCAGTCTCCTGACTAGCGATATTGAGACCCAGTACTTC.

The V call is TRBV4-3, the J call TRBJ1-2; D might be TRBD1 (6 bases). Germline V lookup: CDR1 LGHNA, CDR2 YSLEER. The CDR3 runs 15 residues. Trimming cost V 3 bases and J 4 bases, with 15 bases left between them. Written as DNA, the CDR3 is TGCGCCAGCAGCCAGCCCACAGGGTCTGGCTATGGCTACACCTTC. Encoded protein: CASSQPTGSGYGYTF.

The rearrangement joins TRBV13 to TRBJ2-7; D may be TRBD2 (7 bases). The CDR3 has 15 amino acids. V was cut by 4 bases and J by 7 bases, with 20 bases left in between. The germline gives CDR1 PRHDT, CDR2 FYEKMQ (reference sequence). The CDR3 DNA is TGTGCCAGCAGCTACGTGGAGGGGGGGCCTCGAGAGCAGTACTTC. Translating gives CASSYVEGGPREQYF.

The genes are TRBV9 and TRBJ1-2; D is undetermined. The CDR3 consists of 12 residues. The V gene's germline CDR1 is SGDLS and CDR2 YYNGEE. The ends were cut back, 4 bases at V and 12 bases at J, with 16 bases in the middle. The DNA for the CDR3 is TGTGCCAGCAGCCTAGAGACGGGAGTCCACACCTTC. Translation: CASSLETGVHTF. The whole variable domain, filled in from reference TRBV9 and TRBJ1-2, reads DSGVTQTPKHLITATGQRVTLRCSPRSGDLSVYWYQQSLDQGLQFLIQYYNGEERAKGNILERFSAQQFPDLHSELNLSSLELGDSALYFCASSLETGVHTFGSGTRLTVV.

The chain has TRBV11-1 and TRBJ2-3, with TRBD2 identical over 15 bases. CDR1 SGHAT and CDR2 FQDESV come from the germline V gene (reference sequence). This CDR3 is 18 amino acids long. V was clipped by 5 bases and J by 4 bases; unmatched bases: 10. DNA for the CDR3: TGTGCCAGCAGCCCTCGGACTAGCGGGGGGGTCGTGGCAGATACGCAGTATTTT. Translating it yields CASSPRTSGGVVADTQYF.

J is TRBJ2-1 and V is TRBV29-1, with TRBD2 matching over 14 bases. There are 14 residues in the CDR3. V shed 6 bases and J 2 bases; nucleotides not matched to a gene: 0. Germline values: CDR1 SQVTM, CDR2 ANQGSEA. Here the CDR3 reads CSVGLAGAYNEQFF. For the CDR3, the DNA is TGCAGCGTGGGACTAGCGGGAGCCTACAATGAGCAGTTCTTC.

CDR3 DNA: TGTGCCAGCAGCGGGCGGACTAGCACAGATACGCAGTATTTT. Its translation is CASSGRTSTDTQYF. The chain recombines TRBV9 with TRBJ2-3; D may be TRBD2 (5 bases). Germline loops: CDR1 SGDLS, CDR2 YYNGEE. The CDR3 loop spans 14 amino acids. V was clipped by 3 bases and J by 0 bases, with 8 bases between them.

The chain uses TRBV7-3 and TRBJ2-1, with 13 nucleotides matching TRBD2. J was trimmed by 6 bases and V by 4 bases; bases with no gene match: 3. Germline V gives CDR1 SGHTA, CDR2 FQGTGA. The length of the CDR3 is 15 residues. CDR3 DNA: TGTGCCAGCAGCTCACTAGCGGGGGGGCCCAATGAGCAGTTCTTC. It yields the protein CASSSLAGGPNEQFF. Supplemented by reference TRBV7-3 and TRBJ2-1, the full variable domain reads GAGVSQTPSNKVTEKGKYVELRCDPISGHTALYWYRQSLGQGPEFLIYFQGTGAADDSGLPNDRFFAVRPEGSVSTLKIQRTERGDSAVYLCASSSLAGGPNEQFFGPGTRLTVL.

This clone was seen only a few times. The chain carries TRBV9 and TRBJ2-2; TRBD2 matches at 9 bases. Looked up from germline, CDR1 is SGDLS and CDR2 is YYNGEE. Trimming at V came to 0 bases and at J to 4 bases, leaving 13 bases not matched to a gene. CDR3 size: 19 residues. For the CDR3, the DNA is TGTGCCAGCAGCGTAGCTGGGAATAGCGGGGGAGCGAGCACCGGGGAGCTGTTTTTT. Translation gives CASSVAGNSGGASTGELFF.

This chain connects TRBV5-7 to TRBJ1-6; D gene uncertain. TRBV5-7 is an ORF; its function is uncertain. The V end was cut by 4 bases, the J end by 7 bases, with 12 bases between. The CDR3 has 14 residues. DNA of the CDR3: TGTGCCAGCAGCCCGAGGGATTCCAATTCACCCCTCCACTTT. Translating it yields CASSPRDSNSPLHF.

This clone was counted between two and nine times. The chain combines TRBV7-2 with TRBJ1-4, with D perhaps TRBD1 (6 bases). V was clipped by 3 bases and J by 7 bases, with 12 bases between them. This CDR3 comprises 14 residues. The V gene's germline CDR1 is SGHTA and CDR2 FQGNSA. CDR3 amino acids: CASSLGGLSEKLFF. CDR3 DNA sequence: TGTGCCAGCAGCTTGGGGGGGCTTAGTGAAAAACTGTTTTTT.

This clone was counted once. V and J are TRBV9 and TRBJ2-1; D possibly corresponds to TRBD1 (5 bases). From germline, CDR1 is SGDLS and CDR2 YYNGEE. The V end was cut by 0 bases, the J end by 5 bases, with 12 bases between. CDR3 length equals 15 residues. In DNA form, the CDR3 reads TGTGCCAGCAGCGTAGCTCCCAGGGAAGACAATGAGCAGTTCTTC. Protein product: CASSVAPREDNEQFF.

J is TRBJ1-1 and V is TRBV28, with D perhaps matching TRBD1 (5 bases). The CDR3 loop spans 12 amino acids. Per germline, CDR1 MDHEN and CDR2 SYDVKM. The V gene lost 6 bases and the J gene lost 10 bases, with 15 bases spanning the gap. The CDR3 loop reads CASSQARGRAFF. The CDR3 bases are TGTGCCAGCAGCCAGGCCCGGGGGAGAGCTTTCTTT.

V usage is TRBV7-8 and J usage is TRBJ1-5; the D is unclear. The CDR3 totals 13 residues. CDR1 and CDR2 (germline): SGHVS, FQNEAQ. Trimming stripped 4 bases from V and 5 bases from J, with 9 bases between. The CDR3 coding sequence is TGTGCCAGCAGCTACGAGGCTGATCAGCCCCAGCATTTT. Protein product: CASSYEADQPQHF.

This clone has more than one count but fewer than ten. The chain joins TRBV7-7 to TRBJ2-5, with D perhaps TRBD2 (5 bases). V dropped 1 base and J dropped 1 base, with 7 bases sitting between them. CDR1 SSHAT and CDR2 FNYEAQ come from the germline V gene (reference sequence). This CDR3 region has 14 residues. CDR3 sequence: CASSLVSGQETQYF. DNA of the CDR3: TGTGCCAGCAGCTTAGTCAGCGGCCAAGAGACCCAGTACTTC.

This clone was counted between two and nine times. The chain has TRBV10-3 and TRBJ2-5; TRBD2 aligns across 9 bases. Germline assignment: CDR1 ENHRY and CDR2 SYGVKD. This CDR3 spans 14 amino acids. V was pared by 4 bases and J by 4 bases, with 4 bases of the junction left unmatched. CDR3 region: CAISVGSGGETQYF. Here the CDR3 DNA reads TGTGCCATCAGTGTGGGTAGCGGGGGAGAGACCCAGTACTTC.

This clone has only a few counts. This chain uses TRBV6-6 with TRBJ2-7, with 7 bases that match TRBD1. With V trimmed by 2 bases and J by 2 bases, 9 bases remained unmatched. Germline assignment: CDR1 MNHNY and CDR2 SVGAGI (reference sequence). CDR3 size: 16 residues. CDR3 sequence (DNA): TGTGCCAGCAGTTACGAAGGGGGCGTCAAACCCTACGAGCAGTACTTC. Its protein is CASSYEGGVKPYEQYF.

The V and J genes are TRBV28 and TRBJ2-2, with D tentatively TRBD1 (5 bases). Germline V gives CDR1 MDHEN, CDR2 SYDVKM. Trimming took 5 bases from V and 1 from J, leaving 11 bases between them. CDR3 length equals 15 residues. The CDR3 here is CASSPHGQNTGELFF. The CDR3, as DNA: TGTGCCAGCAGTCCCCACGGACAGAACACCGGGGAGCTGTTTTTT. Full variable domain (remainder filled in from reference TRBV28 and TRBJ2-2): DVKVTQSSRYLVKRTGEKVFLECVQDMDHENMFWYRQDPGLGLRLIYFSYDVKMKEKGDIPEGYSVSREKKERFSLILESASTNQTSMYLCASSPHGQNTGELFFGEGSRLTVL.

This sequence joins TRBV7-6 and TRBJ2-1; the match to TRBD2 covers 14 bases. The V gene's germline CDR1 is SGHVS and CDR2 FNYEAQ. This CDR3 comprises 15 residues. V trimming: 1 base; J trimming: 9 bases; junction bases outside the gene matches: 2. The chain's CDR3 is CASSLGTSGGIEQFF. The CDR3, as DNA: TGTGCCAGCAGCTTAGGGACTAGCGGGGGGATTGAGCAGTTCTTC. Combining the CDR3 with reference TRBV7-6 and TRBJ2-1 gives the whole variable domain GAGVSQSPRYKVTKRGQDVALRCDPISGHVSLYWYRQALGQGPEFLTYFNYEAQQDKSGLPNDRFSAERPEGSISTLTIQRTEQRDSAMYRCASSLGTSGGIEQFFGPGTRLTVL.

In this sample, this clone turned up once. This chain links TRBV18 with TRBJ1-4; TRBD1 agrees at 10 bases. Germline CDR1 KGHSH, CDR2 LQKENI. The junction had 10 bases not matched to a gene; V was cut back by 3 bases and J by 6 bases. CDR3 length equals 17 residues. CDR3 DNA: TGTGCCAGCTCACCTGGGACAGGGGACTCTAATCATGAAAAACTGTTTTTT. As protein: CASSPGTGDSNHEKLFF.

J is TRBJ2-1 and V is TRBV11-2; TRBD2 matches 7 bases. V gave up 1 base and J gave up 9 bases; unmatched junction bases: 0. Germline CDR1 SGHAT, CDR2 FQNNGV. The CDR3 spans 12 residues. The CDR3 region is CASSLASGEQFF. As DNA, the CDR3 is TGTGCCAGCAGCTTAGCTAGCGGTGAGCAGTTCTTC.

This clone has a handful of counts. The CDR3 sequence is CASSLDGGGSYEQYF. CDR3 in DNA: TGTGCCAGCAGCTTAGATGGCGGGGGCTCCTACGAGCAGTACTTC. The chain couples TRBV7-2 to TRBJ2-5; 7 positions agree with TRBD2. The DNA matches TRBJ2-7 better at its end, which makes the J call doubtful. The CDR3 covers 15 residues. CDR1 is SGHTA, CDR2 FQGNSA, per germline.